This T cell receptor beta chain emerged from a study of T cell responses to AZD1222 COVID-19 vaccine. Study details: Second-dose schedules of about 4 or about 12 weeks were combined.

Profiled with immunoSEQ multiplex PCR; TCRdb holds only in-frame clones, not every one. Altogether 150,000 or so clones are present, roughly 92% being singletons, with the ten largest covering about 2.5%. V lost 0 bases and J lost 5, with 14 bases in between. This CDR3 contains 16 residues. Germline CDR1 and CDR2: MNHNS and SASEGT. Source: peripheral blood, taken on day 0 of AZD1222 vaccination. The chain employs TRBV6-1 and TRBJ1-5; TRBD1 might be the D (5 bases). The clonotype originates from an adult in good health. Here the CDR3 DNA reads TGTGCCAGCAGTGAAGCGGCAGGGTACCACGATCAGCCCCAGCATTTT. This codes for CASSEAAGYHDQPQHF.